This paragraph covers one T cell receptor (beta chain) sequence. Other nucleotide sequences in the sample specify the same CDR3. These data are taken from a study of blood T cell repertoires in COVID-19. As processed by the authors: Reference gene primers were amplified, and this amplification served to estimate nucleated cell counts. Here immunoSEQ multiplex PCR was the method, and the copy in TCRdb shows in-frame clones only, minus some. V and J calls and clone size follow that table, whereas D and trimming were derived from the DNA. The repertoire has 150,000 to 200,000 clones, 70% to 90% of them found once; the top ten carry about 22%. The CDR3 contains 11 residues. The germline V gene encodes CDR1 SEHNR and CDR2 FQNEAQ (reference sequence). The V end lost 8 bases, the J end lost 4 bases, and 5 bases lay between the germline ends.

The sample was peripheral blood. The rearrangement joins TRBV7-9 to TRBJ1-4; D is uncertain. The receptor was isolated from a man in his sixties with active or convalescent COVID-19. CDR3 DNA: TGTGCCAGCTCTATTAATGAAAAACTGTTTTTT. It translates to CASSINEKLFF.